The following is a T cell receptor beta chain sequence with its context. Produced via immunoSEQ multiplex PCR; TCRdb's table is partial and in-frame only. The data show tens of thousands of clones, with 70% to 90% seen just once and about 17% held by the top ten. Germline CDR1 is SGDLS and CDR2 is YYNGEE. The CDR3 has 15 amino acids. The ends lost 4 bases at V and 0 bases at J; junction bases unmatched: 4. This sample was included in a study of blood T cell repertoires in COVID-19. The sequencing sample was made of peripheral blood. The clonotype was recovered from a woman older than 75 with acute or convalescent COVID-19. V gene TRBV9 combines with J gene TRBJ1-3; 7 bases are shared with TRBD1. CDR3 in DNA: TGTGCCAGCAGCACAACAGGGGTCTCTGGAAACACCATATATTTT. Amino acid sequence: CASSTTGVSGNTIYF.